Listed here are 21 T cell receptor beta chains from one sample, sequenced in a study of T cell repertoires in cytomegalovirus infection. TCRdb ran MiXCR on the reads and lists one entry per CDR3 protein. The sample lists about 830,000 distinct CDR3 sequences; approximately 30% were seen once. These receptors lack a known antigen. The sequencing here drew on cultured CD8+ T cells from PBMCs, taken from culture after CMV antigen stimulation. These receptors all come from a human donor in good health (CMV status not recorded). Some clones in this sample may be carry-over from other donors' samples.

This clonotype turned up a few times. The CDR3 bases are TGTGCCAGCAGCCCCGGGACAGGGGGAAGTCAGCCCCAGCATTTT. Residues: CASSPGTGGSQPQHF. V and J are TRBV7-6 and TRBJ1-5; 11 positions match TRBD1. In germline, CDR1 is SGHVS, CDR2 FNYEAQ. V gave up 5 bases and J gave up 6 bases; unmatched junction bases: 6. This CDR3 has 15 residues.

This clonotype was seen ten or more times. The rearrangement joins TRBV12-3 or TRBV12-4 to TRBJ1-2; a weak D match, TRBD1 (5 bases). Trimming removed 1 base from V and 2 bases from J, with 8 bases in between. This CDR3 spans 14 amino acids. CDR3 coding DNA: TGTGCCAGCAGTTTAGGGGCAGGGAACTATGGCTACACCTTC. Protein sequence: CASSLGAGNYGYTF.

The chain combines TRBV29-1 with TRBJ2-6; TRBD2 might be the D (5 bases). Germline V gives CDR1 SQVTM, CDR2 ANQGSEA. This CDR3 has 16 amino acids. The germline V and J ends were trimmed by 4 bases and 2 bases, with 15 bases remaining between them. CDR3 protein: CSVAGDQRTGANVLTF. The CDR3 DNA reads TGCAGCGTTGCCGGGGATCAAAGGACTGGGGCCAACGTCCTGACTTTC. The whole variable domain, remainder taken from reference TRBV29-1 and TRBJ2-6, is SAVISQKPSRDICQRGTSLTIQCQVDSQVTMMFWYRQQPGQSLTLIATANQGSEATYESGFVIDKFPISRPNLTFSTLTVSNMSPEDSSIYLCSVAGDQRTGANVLTFGAGSRLTVL.

V gene TRBV11-3 combines with J gene TRBJ2-2, with D possibly matching TRBD1 (5 bases). The germline V and J ends were trimmed by 5 bases and 3 bases, with 10 bases remaining between them. CDR1 is SGHNT and CDR2 is YENEEA in the germline V gene. This CDR3 contains 14 residues. The CDR3 loop is CASSPGIDTGELFF. The CDR3 bases are TGTGCCAGCAGCCCAGGGATCGACACCGGGGAGCTGTTTTTT.

The chain is built from TRBV6-5 and TRBJ1-4; 9 positions match TRBD1. Germline V gene lookup returns CDR1 MNHEY and CDR2 SVGAGI. The CDR3 consists of 13 residues. J gave up 7 bases and V 5 bases, and 2 bases lay outside the gene matches. The CDR3 bases are TGTGCCAGCAGTGGGACAGGGTTTGAAAAACTGTTTTTT. As protein: CASSGTGFEKLFF.

The rearrangement links TRBV4-3 to TRBJ2-2; 9 bases map to TRBD2. The trim removed 0 bases at V and 4 bases at J, leaving 9 bases unmatched. CDR1 is LGHNA, CDR2 YSLEER, per germline. The CDR3 covers 18 residues. This CDR3 reads CASSQDRLAGLSTGELFF. CDR3 coding DNA: TGCGCCAGCAGCCAAGATCGGCTAGCGGGGTTAAGCACCGGGGAGCTGTTTTTT.

J is TRBJ2-1 and V is TRBV7-9; TRBD2 aligns across 12 bases. The CDR3 consists of 16 residues. V was pared by 6 bases and J by 4 bases, with 7 bases of the junction left unmatched. The germline gives CDR1 SEHNR, CDR2 FQNEAQ (reference sequence). CDR3 bases: TGTGCCAGCAGGGGGAAAGGGACTAGCGGGTACAATGAGCAGTTCTTC. Translation: CASRGKGTSGYNEQFF.

CDR3 in DNA: TGCAGTGCTAGAGCTTCCGGGACAGGGGTTTACGAGCAGTACGTC. It encodes CSARASGTGVYEQYV. The chain is built from TRBV20-1 and TRBJ2-7, with 10 bases matching TRBD1. Germline CDR1 and CDR2: DFQATT and SNEGSKA (reference sequence). The length of the CDR3 is 15 residues. Losses at the gene ends were 1 base for V and 4 bases for J; bases not matched to a gene: 7.

This chain joins TRBV2 and TRBJ2-1; D remains unclear. CDR1 and CDR2 (germline): SNHLY, FYNNEI. The CDR3 loop spans 13 amino acids. Trimming stripped 3 bases from V and 6 bases from J, with 9 bases between. The CDR3 DNA reads TGTGCCAGCAGTGATGGGGTAGGCAATGAGCAGTTCTTC. Translated, it gives CASSDGVGNEQFF. The whole variable domain, remainder taken from reference TRBV2 and TRBJ2-1, is EPEVTQTPSHQVTQMGQEVILRCVPISNHLYFYWYRQILGQKVEFLVSFYNNEISEKSEIFDDQFSVERPDGSNFTLKIRSTKLEDSAMYFCASSDGVGNEQFFGPGTRLTVL.

This clonotype showed up just a few times. This chain links TRBV27 with TRBJ2-3; 9 bases fit TRBD2. Germline CDR1 is MNHEY and CDR2 is SMNVEV (reference sequence). Germline trimming cut 5 bases from V and 6 bases from J; bases unmatched to any gene: 12. This CDR3 has 16 residues. The chain's CDR3 is CASSPLGGGGWDTQYF. The DNA of the CDR3 is TGTGCCAGCAGTCCCCTGGGCGGGGGGGGATGGGATACGCAGTATTTT.

This sequence joins TRBV3-1 and TRBJ2-3; no clear D. The CDR3 spans 16 residues. V lost 0 bases and J lost 2, with 12 bases in between. In germline, CDR1 is LGHDT, CDR2 YNNKEL (reference sequence). For the CDR3, the DNA is TGTGCCAGCAGCCAAGAACCGCAGGATCACACAGATACGCAGTATTTT. Protein sequence: CASSQEPQDHTDTQYF.

The chain couples TRBV6-6 to TRBJ2-2, with 7 nucleotides matching TRBD1. The CDR3 consists of 17 residues. Germline CDR1 and CDR2: MNHNY and SVGAGI (reference sequence). The trim removed 10 bases at V and 4 bases at J, leaving 18 bases unmatched. The CDR3 here is CATSWLGKDRATGELFF. The CDR3 nucleotides read TGTGCCACCTCGTGGCTAGGGAAAGACAGGGCCACCGGGGAGCTGTTTTTT.

The chain's CDR3 is CATPAGRGNTGELFF. The CDR3 nucleotides are TGTGCCACCCCGGCGGGCAGGGGGAACACCGGGGAGCTGTTTTTT. This chain links TRBV2 with TRBJ2-2; perhaps TRBD1 as D (6 bases). CDR1 is SNHLY and CDR2 is FYNNEI in the germline V gene. V lost 10 bases to trimming and J lost 1 base, with 16 bases between them. There are 15 residues in the CDR3. Full variable domain (missing parts from reference TRBV2 and TRBJ2-2): EPEVTQTPSHQVTQMGQEVILRCVPISNHLYFYWYRQILGQKVEFLVSFYNNEISEKSEIFDDQFSVERPDGSNFTLKIRSTKLEDSAMYFCATPAGRGNTGELFFGEGSRLTVL.

This rearrangement joins TRBV12-3 or TRBV12-4 to TRBJ1-1; D possibly corresponds to TRBD1 (6 bases). Between the trimmed V and J ends, which lost 6 bases and 6 bases, there was a span of 17 bases. The CDR3 runs to 14 residues. The CDR3 DNA reads TGTGCCAGCAGCGGCCCCGGGGGGGCCCCTGAAGCTTTCTTT. Translation gives CASSGPGGAPEAFF.

This clonotype was found many times. The chain combines TRBV4-1 with TRBJ2-5; TRBD1 might be the D (6 bases). CDR1 is MGHRA and CDR2 is YSYEKL in the germline V gene. Trimming cost V 3 bases and J 5 bases, with 16 bases left between them. The CDR3 is 15 residues long. The CDR3 DNA follows: TGCGCCAGCAGCCACTCACAGGGTGGGTTGGAGACCCAGTACTTC. Protein sequence: CASSHSQGGLETQYF.

This sequence joins TRBV2 and TRBJ2-2, with 9 bases that match TRBD2. This CDR3 contains 16 residues. The germline CDR1 and CDR2 sequences are SNHLY and FYNNEI. The V gene end was trimmed by 0 bases and the J gene end by 6 bases; junction bases not matched to a gene: 5. CDR3 nucleotide sequence: TGTGCCAGCAGTGAAGCTAGCGGGGGCCCCCCCGGGGAGCTGTTTTTT. It codes for CASSEASGGPPGELFF.

This clonotype came up a few times. V is TRBV12-3 or TRBV12-4 and J is TRBJ2-5, with D possibly being TRBD2 (7 bases). V gave up 5 bases and J gave up 3 bases, with 16 bases separating them. The CDR3 extends over 15 amino acids. This chain's CDR3 is CASSGGGALKETQYF. CDR3 nucleotides: TGTGCCAGCAGTGGGGGGGGGGCCCTAAAAGAGACCCAGTACTTC.

The rearrangement uses TRBV5-1 and TRBJ1-5; no definite D call. The CDR3 spans 13 residues. CDR1 SGHRS and CDR2 YFSETQ come from the germline V gene. The V and J ends lost 1 base and 6 bases respectively, with 8 bases between them. As DNA, the CDR3 is TGCGCCAGCAGCTTGAGGACCACTCAGCCCCAGCATTTT. As protein: CASSLRTTQPQHF.

The table lists this clonotype with a count of one. The rearrangement uses TRBV27 and TRBJ2-7, with TRBD1 identical over 7 bases. Germline V gives CDR1 MNHEY, CDR2 SMNVEV (reference sequence). This CDR3 spans 14 amino acids. V shed 2 bases and J 4 bases; nucleotides not matched to a gene: 5. The CDR3 DNA reads TGTGCCAGCAGTTTAATAGGGGGCGCATACGAGCAGTACGTC. It specifies CASSLIGGAYEQYV.

The V call is TRBV6-5, the J call TRBJ2-2; D is possibly TRBD1 (6 bases). V was pared by 2 bases and J by 6 bases, with 25 bases between. Germline V CDR1 and CDR2: MNHEY, SVGAGI. The CDR3 runs 19 residues. CDR3 region: CASSYPGAEPNSNPGELFF. CDR3 DNA: TGTGCCAGCAGTTACCCAGGGGCCGAACCTAATTCTAACCCCGGGGAGCTGTTTTTT.

This clonotype was detected a few times. The genes are TRBV4-1 and TRBJ1-6; the match to TRBD1 covers 7 bases. J lost 5 bases, V lost 4 bases, and 5 bases had no gene match. The CDR3 covers 15 residues. From germline, CDR1 is MGHRA and CDR2 YSYEKL. CDR3 sequence (DNA): TGCGCCAGCAGCCGCGAAGGGACAGATAATTCACCCCTCCACTTT. As protein: CASSREGTDNSPLHF.